This TCR beta chain is drawn from a study of T cell responses to AZD1222 COVID-19 vaccine. The germline gives CDR1 SGHTA, CDR2 FQGNSA. The CDR3 is 15 residues long. V was pared by 1 base and J by 10 bases, with 19 bases between. Clones were sequenced by immunoSEQ multiplex PCR, and TCRdb holds only the in-frame ones, with some missing. The table records 90,000 to 110,000 clones, more than 75% of them present only once. Remarks on this clone: The antigen is undetermined.

Overall study findings and caveats: The span of vaccine-associated CD4 TCRs extended across spike, with dominance at 160-218 and 743-854. Spike-specific TCR breadth and depth went up after people got two AZD1222 doses.

Sequenced here: peripheral blood, sampled on day 0 of AZD1222 vaccination. This sequence originates from an adult in good health. The V gene is TRBV7-2, the J gene TRBJ1-1; D remains unclear. The CDR3 sequence is CASSLVRVGTLGAFF. The CDR3 DNA sequence: TGTGCCAGCAGCTTAGTACGGGTAGGAACGCTAGGAGCTTTCTTT. The variable domain in full, with the rest retrieved from reference TRBV7-2 and TRBJ1-1, is GAGVSQSPSNKVTEKGKDVELRCDPISGHTALYWYRQSLGQGLEFLIYFQGNSAPDKSGLPSDRFSAERTGGSVSTLTIQRTQQEDSAVYLCASSLVRVGTLGAFFGQGTRLTVV.